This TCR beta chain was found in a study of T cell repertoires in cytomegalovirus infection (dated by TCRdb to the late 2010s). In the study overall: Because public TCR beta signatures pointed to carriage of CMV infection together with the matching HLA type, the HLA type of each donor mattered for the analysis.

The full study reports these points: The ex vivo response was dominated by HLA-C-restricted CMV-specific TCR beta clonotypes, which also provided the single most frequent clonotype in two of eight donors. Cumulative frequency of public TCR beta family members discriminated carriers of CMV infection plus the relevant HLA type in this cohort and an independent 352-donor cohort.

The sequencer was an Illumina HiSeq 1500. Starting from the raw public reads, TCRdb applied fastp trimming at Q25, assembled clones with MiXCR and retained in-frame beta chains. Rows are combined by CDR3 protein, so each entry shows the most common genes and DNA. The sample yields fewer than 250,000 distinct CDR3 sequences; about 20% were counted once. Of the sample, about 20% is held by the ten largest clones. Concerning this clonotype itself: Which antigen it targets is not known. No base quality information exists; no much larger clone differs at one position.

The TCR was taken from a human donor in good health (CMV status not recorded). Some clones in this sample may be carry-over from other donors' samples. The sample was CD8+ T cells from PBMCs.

The CDR3 region reads CASSFWQDTDTQYF. Here is the DNA: TGTGCCAGCAGCTTTTGGCAAGACACAGATACGCAGTATTTT. The sequence is built from TRBV5-6 and TRBJ2-3, with no confident D gene call. From a lookup of the germline V gene, CDR1 and CDR2 are SGHDT and YYEEEE. The CDR3 has 14 amino acids, counting the end cysteine and phenylalanine. Of the read, only the CDR3 DNA is kept; its 42 bases are in frame from base 1. The junction carries 9 bases between V and J, which are trimmed by 2 bases and 2 bases respectively.